These 20 T cell receptor beta chains came from one sample sequenced in a study of cytomegalovirus exposure and HLA in healthy donors (TCRdb year 2017). Library method: the immunoSEQ multiplex PCR assay. A mixture of 60 forward primers for TCR Vbeta segments and 13 reverse primers for TCR Jbeta segments was used in the multiplex PCR. What TCRdb holds here is the immuneACCESS table cut down to in-frame rearrangements. Part of the clones is not present; checked against another copy, under half of the missing clones reflect an unresolved V gene, and the others are unexplained. This sample is represented by about 130,000 clones; over 70% of them were singletons. The ten largest clones add up to around 1.5% of the sample. Sequencing input: PBMCs. The receptors were gathered from a woman aged 18-29 years in good health and CMV-seronegative.

V gene TRBV6-5 combines with J gene TRBJ1-1, with D uncertain. V was shortened by 3 bases and J by 0 bases, with 8 bases between the two germline ends. The CDR3 runs 14 residues. In germline, CDR1 is MNHEY, CDR2 SVGAGI. The CDR3 spells CASSYGQVNTEAFF. CDR3 in DNA: TGTGCCAGCAGTTATGGGCAAGTGAACACTGAAGCTTTCTTT.

The chain uses TRBV28 and TRBJ2-4, with D tentatively TRBD2 (5 bases). Germline CDR1 reads MDHEN; CDR2 reads SYDVKM. The CDR3 runs 13 residues. The ends were cut back, 1 base at V and 7 bases at J, with 8 bases in the middle. CDR3 loop: CASSLSGGNIQYF. The CDR3 DNA follows: TGTGCCAGCAGTTTATCGGGCGGGAACATTCAGTACTTC. Full variable domain (remainder filled in from reference TRBV28 and TRBJ2-4): DVKVTQSSRYLVKRTGEKVFLECVQDMDHENMFWYRQDPGLGLRLIYFSYDVKMKEKGDIPEGYSVSREKKERFSLILESASTNQTSMYLCASSLSGGNIQYFGAGTRLSVL.

This clone was picked up a small number of times. CDR3 bases: TGTGCCAGCAGTCTAACGAGGGTCGGCTACACCTTC. Encoded protein: CASSLTRVGYTF. The chain recombines TRBV28 with TRBJ1-2; no reliable D call. Trimming took 5 bases from V and 8 from J, leaving 12 bases between them. Germline lookup yields CDR1 MDHEN and CDR2 SYDVKM. The CDR3 consists of 12 residues.

This clone was recorded only once. This chain links TRBV6-5 with TRBJ1-3; D remains unclear. Trimming left V 6 bases short and J 4 bases short, with 4 bases between. This CDR3 is 11 amino acids long. The germline CDR1 and CDR2 sequences are MNHEY and SVGAGI. CDR3 protein: CASRQGNTIYF. As DNA, the CDR3 is TGTGCCAGCAGACAGGGAAACACCATATATTTT.

J is TRBJ1-6 and V is TRBV30; D remains unclear. CDR3 length: 14 residues. Trimming took 4 bases from V and 6 from J, leaving 13 bases between them. The V gene's germline CDR1 is GTSNPN and CDR2 SVGIG (reference sequence). CDR3 in DNA: TGTGCCTGGAAATACGGGGAGAGTAATTCACCCCTCCACTTT. Encoded protein: CAWKYGESNSPLHF. The whole variable domain, remainder taken from reference TRBV30 and TRBJ1-6, is SQTIHQWPATLVQPVGSPLSLECTVEGTSNPNLYWYRQAAGRGLQLLFYSVGIGQISSEVPQNLSASRPQDRQFILSSKKLLLSDSGFYLCAWKYGESNSPLHFGNGTRLTVT.

V usage is TRBV30 and J usage is TRBJ1-6; the match to TRBD1 covers 9 bases. In germline, CDR1 is GTSNPN, CDR2 SVGIG (reference sequence). This CDR3 comprises 13 residues. With 4 bases clipped from V and 7 bases from J, the junction kept 2 bases outside the gene matches. As DNA, the CDR3 is TGTGCCTGGACAGGGACAGGGAATTCACCCCTCCACTTT. Its protein is CAWTGTGNSPLHF.

As DNA, the CDR3 is TGTGCCAGCAGCTTAGTGGCGGTAGCCTACGAGCAGTACTTC. This translates into CASSLVAVAYEQYF. V usage is TRBV7-8 and J usage is TRBJ2-7, with D unclear. V was shortened by 1 base and J by 2 bases, with 9 bases between the two germline ends. The CDR3 sequence is 14 residues long. Germline CDR1 and CDR2: SGHVS and FQNEAQ.

The gene calls are TRBV7-6 and TRBJ2-1; D is possibly TRBD2 (6 bases). Germline V gene data show CDR1 as SGHVS and CDR2 as FNYEAQ. V dropped 4 bases and J dropped 5 bases, with 15 bases sitting between them. The CDR3 totals 15 residues. In DNA, the CDR3 is TGTGCCAGCAGCTCAACCGGGAGCCCGAACAATGAGCAGTTCTTC. Translation: CASSSTGSPNNEQFF.

The V and J genes are TRBV7-8 and TRBJ2-3; D remains ambiguous. Trimming left V 6 bases short and J 0 bases short, with 4 bases between. The CDR3 is 12 residues long. CDR1 SGHVS and CDR2 FQNEAQ come from the germline V gene. The DNA of the CDR3 is TGTGCCAGCAGTACTAGCACAGATACGCAGTATTTT. It specifies CASSTSTDTQYF. The variable domain in full, completed from reference TRBV7-8 and TRBJ2-3, reads GAGVSQSPRYKVAKRGQDVALRCDPISGHVSLFWYQQALGQGPEFLTYFQNEAQLDKSGLPSDRFFAERPEGSVSTLKIQRTQQEDSAVYLCASSTSTDTQYFGPGTRLTVL.

This clone has more than one count but fewer than ten. The rearrangement joins TRBV27 to TRBJ1-2; the match to TRBD1 covers 9 bases. The CDR3 runs to 14 residues. Per germline, CDR1 MNHEY and CDR2 SMNVEV (reference sequence). V trimming: 7 bases; J trimming: 2 bases; junction bases outside the gene matches: 5. The CDR3 is CASNPTGGNYGYTF. The CDR3 region has the DNA TGTGCCAGCAACCCGACAGGGGGGAACTATGGCTACACCTTC.

The chain employs TRBV2 and TRBJ2-3; 11 positions agree with TRBD2. CDR1 is SNHLY, CDR2 FYNNEI, per germline. With V trimmed by 6 bases and J by 0 bases, 5 bases remained unmatched. The CDR3 covers 16 residues. CDR3: CASRPGTSGSTDTQYF. In nucleotides, the CDR3 is TGTGCCAGCAGACCCGGGACTAGCGGTAGCACAGATACGCAGTATTTT.

The genes are TRBV9 and TRBJ2-3; 14 nucleotides align to TRBD2. CDR1 and CDR2 (germline): SGDLS, YYNGEE. V lost 3 bases and J lost 3; bases outside the gene matches: 15. The CDR3 is 20 amino acids. CDR3 residues: CASSARLGGTSGSRTDTQYF. The CDR3 DNA sequence: TGTGCCAGCAGCGCCCGATTGGGGGGGACTAGCGGGAGTAGGACAGATACGCAGTATTTT.

V gene TRBV13 combines with J gene TRBJ1-4; 7 bases align to TRBD1. The trim removed 4 bases at V and 6 bases at J, leaving 8 bases unmatched. The CDR3 is made up of 15 amino acids. From germline, CDR1 is PRHDT and CDR2 FYEKMQ (reference sequence). The CDR3 is CASSSSRDSYEKLFF. The CDR3 DNA reads TGTGCCAGCAGCTCCTCTCGGGACAGCTATGAAAAACTGTTTTTT.

The V gene is TRBV4-1, the J gene TRBJ2-3; D call uncertain. Trimming stripped 1 base from V and 4 bases from J, with 15 bases between. Germline loops: CDR1 MGHRA, CDR2 YSYEKL. This CDR3 spans 16 amino acids. The CDR3 protein is CASSQATPVRADTQYF. CDR3 sequence (DNA): TGCGCCAGCAGCCAAGCGACCCCGGTTCGGGCAGATACGCAGTATTTT.

The genes are TRBV29-1 and TRBJ2-2, with 7 positions matching TRBD1. V lost 1 base and J lost 13; bases outside the gene matches: 6. CDR3 length: 12 residues. CDR1 is SQVTM and CDR2 is ANQGSEA in the germline V gene. The CDR3 bases are TGCAGCGTTGAAGGAGGGGACAGTAGGCTGTTTTTT. This codes for CSVEGGDSRLFF.

This chain joins TRBV5-6 and TRBJ2-7, with 9 bases lining up with TRBD2. This CDR3 region has 14 residues. The ends lost 2 bases at V and 7 bases at J; junction bases unmatched: 7. Germline V gene lookup returns CDR1 SGHDT and CDR2 YYEEEE. Written as DNA, the CDR3 is TGTGCCAGCAGCTTCCGCGGGAGGGCCGGGGAGCAGTACTTC. It encodes CASSFRGRAGEQYF.

V is TRBV9 and J is TRBJ2-3, with D perhaps matching TRBD2 (6 bases). This CDR3 comprises 14 residues. Trimming took off 3 bases at V and 4 bases at J, with 12 bases between the two ends. Germline values: CDR1 SGDLS, CDR2 YYNGEE. CDR3 sequence reads: CASSAGAGADTQYF. Written as DNA, the CDR3 is TGTGCCAGCAGCGCGGGAGCGGGCGCAGATACGCAGTATTTT.

The V call is TRBV19, the J call TRBJ2-1; TRBD2 might be the D (6 bases). V gave up 9 bases and J gave up 11 bases, with 20 bases separating them. The CDR3 loop spans 13 amino acids. Germline CDR1 reads LNHDA; CDR2 reads SQIVND (reference sequence). CDR3 loop: CARHLRGTVKQFF. CDR3 sequence (DNA): TGTGCCAGACACTTACGCGGGACCGTGAAGCAGTTCTTC.

The chain employs TRBV7-2 and TRBJ1-2; D unclear. This CDR3 spans 14 amino acids. The V and J ends lost 1 base and 1 base respectively, with 7 bases between them. CDR1 and CDR2 from the germline V gene are SGHTA and FQGNSA. DNA for the CDR3: TGTGCCAGCAGCTTAGTTTACGGTAACTATGGCTACACCTTC. As protein: CASSLVYGNYGYTF.

This chain joins TRBV15 and TRBJ2-2, with D possibly being TRBD2 (5 bases). The CDR3 totals 16 residues. V was clipped by 1 base and J by 1 base, with 10 bases between them. The germline gives CDR1 LNHNV, CDR2 YYDKDF (reference sequence). CDR3 coding DNA: TGTGCCACCAGCAGAGTCCCCGGACTGAACACCGGGGAGCTGTTTTTT. Its protein is CATSRVPGLNTGELFF.